These 9 T cell receptor beta chains were all obtained from the same sample, sequenced in a study of naive CD8 T cells in extremely preterm neonates. Generated by immunoSEQ multiplex PCR, the TCRdb table keeps only in-frame clones and is missing some. This sample has about 5,900 clones, with 98% found just once. The specimen was naive CD8+ T cells from blood. The receptors shown here come from a human donor in good health.

This sequence joins TRBV28 and TRBJ1-2; 7 bases agree with TRBD1. Trimming cost V 4 bases and J 7 bases; bases outside gene matches: 6. Germline V gene sequence: CDR1 MDHEN, CDR2 SYDVKM. This CDR3 comprises 13 residues. DNA for the CDR3: TGTGCCAGCAGTTCACAAAACAGGGGTGGCTACACCTTC. Amino acid sequence: CASSSQNRGGYTF.

The CDR3 DNA sequence: TGTGCCAGCAGCGCACAACAGGGTATTACCGGGGAGCTGTTTTTT. Protein product: CASSAQQGITGELFF. The chain carries TRBV9 and TRBJ2-2; weak D call: TRBD1 (6 bases). The CDR3 is made up of 15 amino acids. Germline V gene sequence: CDR1 SGDLS, CDR2 YYNGEE. V lost 3 bases and J 5 bases, leaving 14 bases between the germline ends.

This chain joins TRBV30 and TRBJ2-1, with 8 bases that match TRBD2. CDR1 and CDR2 from the germline V gene are GTSNPN and SVGIG (reference sequence). This CDR3 region has 15 residues. The ends lost 5 bases at V and 2 bases at J; junction bases unmatched: 8. DNA for the CDR3: TGTGCCTGGCACTCCGGGGGGGGCGCCTACAATGAGCAGTTCTTC. Encoded protein: CAWHSGGGAYNEQFF.

This chain uses TRBV27 with TRBJ2-1; tentative D call: TRBD1 (6 bases). There are 13 residues in the CDR3. The V gene's germline CDR1 is MNHEY and CDR2 SMNVEV (reference sequence). V shed 3 bases and J shed 4 bases, with 7 bases lying between them. CDR3 sequence (DNA): TGTGCCAGCAGTTTTGGACAGTACAATGAGCAGTTCTTC. Its protein product is CASSFGQYNEQFF.

The chain joins TRBV2 to TRBJ2-7; maybe TRBD2 (5 bases). Germline V CDR1 and CDR2: SNHLY, FYNNEI. V gave up 1 base and J gave up 3 bases, with 13 bases separating them. The CDR3 runs 15 residues. As DNA, the CDR3 is TGTGCCAGCAGTGAAGGGAGTAGCGAACACTACGAGCAGTACTTC. The encoded protein is CASSEGSSEHYEQYF.

V is TRBV30 and J is TRBJ2-7; 12 bases align to TRBD2. This CDR3 has 17 amino acids. Germline V lookup: CDR1 GTSNPN, CDR2 SVGIG (reference sequence). J lost 3 bases, V lost 4 bases, and 13 bases had no gene match. The CDR3 DNA reads as TGTGCCTGGACCGATGGACTAGCGGGACCCGCCATCTACGAGCAGTACTTC. It specifies CAWTDGLAGPAIYEQYF.

For the CDR3, the DNA is TGTGCCAGTAGTTCCATACAGGGGGTTAGCAATCAGCCCCAGCATTTT. Translating gives CASSSIQGVSNQPQHF. V is TRBV19 and J is TRBJ1-5; TRBD1 matches at 8 bases. Looked up from germline, CDR1 is LNHDA and CDR2 is SQIVND (reference sequence). V lost 5 bases to trimming and J lost 0 bases; unmatched junction nucleotides: 6. CDR3 length: 16 amino acids.

The V call is TRBV5-5, the J call TRBJ2-7; D perhaps matches TRBD2 (6 bases). Germline CDR1 and CDR2: SGHKS and YYEKEE (reference sequence). The CDR3 has 17 amino acids. V was shortened by 4 bases and J by 7 bases, with 27 bases between the two germline ends. In nucleotides, the CDR3 is TGTGCCAGCAGCCCAGAGCTTTCAGCGGGTGGCCTCAGGGAGCAGTACTTC. Translated, it gives CASSPELSAGGLREQYF.

V gene TRBV5-6 combines with J gene TRBJ2-7, with 7 bases that match TRBD1. Germline V gives CDR1 SGHDT, CDR2 YYEEEE. The CDR3 has 15 amino acids. V trimming: 0 bases; J trimming: 6 bases; junction bases outside the gene matches: 9. The CDR3 nucleotides read TGTGCCAGCAGCTTGGGGGACAGTATGACACCCGAGCAGTACTTC. This gives the protein CASSLGDSMTPEQYF.